This T cell receptor beta chain was sequenced during a study of shared clonotypes between healthy human individuals. Study details: The plates for each donor numbered three CD4 naive, three CD4 memory, two CD8 naive and one CD8 memory.

Profiled with immunoSEQ multiplex PCR; TCRdb holds only in-frame clones, not every one. The data show more than 400,000 clones, more than 95% seen once. Comment on this clone: Its antigen is unknown.

Study-wide results and limits: Naive subsets tended to show greater estimated richness than memory subsets.

All the donors were Caucasian adults who lived in Nashville, Tennessee. CD4+ cells underwent separation, giving CD45RA+ naive and CD45RA-negative memory subsets. CDR1 LNHDA and CDR2 SQIVND come from the germline V gene (reference sequence). This CDR3 contains 14 residues. Trimming took 11 bases from V and 7 from J; bases not matched to a gene: 9. The sample consisted of naive CD4+ T cells sorted from blood. Sample subset: CD45RA+ positively selected. The chain links TRBV19 to TRBJ2-1, with 12 nucleotides matching TRBD2. The source of this sequence is a woman under 40 in good health. The DNA for the CDR3 is TGTGCCTCCAATCTAGCGGGAGGGGGAAATGAGCAGTTCTTC. Protein: CASNLAGGGNEQFF.